The subject of this entry is one T cell receptor beta chain. The data derive from a study of blood T cell repertoires in COVID-19. Whole-study context: T cells, B-cell-depleted T cells, or PBMCs supplied cDNA or gDNA.

The CDR3 is 13 amino acids. V shed 6 bases and J 3 bases; nucleotides not matched to a gene: 5. Germline assignment: CDR1 SQVTM and CDR2 ANQGSEA. The method was immunoSEQ multiplex PCR; TCRdb's version includes in-frame clones alone and lacks a portion of them. Among under 85,000 clones listed, about 89% were seen once. This receptor was taken from a man between 70 and 80 years old with active or convalescent COVID-19. The chain carries TRBV29-1 and TRBJ2-3; 8 bases agree with TRBD2. The sequenced material came from peripheral blood. This chain's CDR3 is CSVREGGTDTQYF. CDR3 in DNA: TGCAGCGTCCGGGAGGGAGGGACAGATACGCAGTATTTT.